Below are 11 T cell receptor beta chains sequenced from a single sample in a study of T-cell memory formation after mild COVID-19. MiXCR was run by TCRdb on the 5' RACE reads, yielding one entry per CDR3 protein. The sample gives more than 300,000 distinct CDR3 sequences, around 15% of which show up once; roughly 21% is in the top ten. The sequencing sample was made of PBMCs or a T cell subset sorted from them (not recorded which). Receptors were obtained from a man aged 18-30 years who had mild COVID-19 (a few samples of this study predate the infection). Cell type and time point are not known.

This clonotype has a handful of counts. The V and J genes are TRBV4-1 and TRBJ2-5; D gene unclear. This CDR3 spans 14 amino acids. Germline V gene lookup returns CDR1 MGHRA and CDR2 YSYEKL. Trimming took off 5 bases at V and 2 bases at J, with 12 bases between the two ends. In DNA, the CDR3 is TGCGCCAGCAGCGCCCAGGCCTCTCAAGAGACCCAGTACTTC. This gives the protein CASSAQASQETQYF.

Worth noting for this clonotype: The junction does not match germline at one end; this may be a read error. The rearrangement uses TRBV12-3 or TRBV12-4 and TRBJ1-2; 7 bases align to TRBD1. The CDR3 covers 14 residues. The CDR3 sequence: CASSFGTELRGYTF. In nucleotides, the CDR3 is TGTGCCAGCAGTTTTGGGACAGAACTCCGGGGCTACACTTTC.

Only a few counts were recorded for this clonotype. The chain recombines TRBV20-1 with TRBJ2-3, with 9 bases aligning to TRBD2. Germline assignment: CDR1 DFQATT and CDR2 SNEGSKA (reference sequence). There are 14 residues in the CDR3. The J segment lost 5 bases and the V segment lost 5 bases, leaving 8 bases of the junction unmatched. CDR3 in amino acids: CSAWPGLAKDTQYF. In DNA, the CDR3 is TGCAGTGCTTGGCCGGGACTAGCAAAAGATACGCAGTATTTT.

This clonotype was seen only a few times. The genes are TRBV12-3 or TRBV12-4 and TRBJ2-1, with D uncertain. V was cut by 8 bases and J by 4 bases, with 9 bases left in between. CDR3 length: 12 residues. The CDR3 region has the DNA TGTGCCAGCGCCTCGGTTTACAATGAGCAGTTCTTC. This encodes CASASVYNEQFF.

V gene TRBV11-2 combines with J gene TRBJ2-1, with 7 nucleotides matching TRBD2. The V segment lost 1 base and the J segment 2 bases; nucleotides outside the gene matches: 5. This CDR3 region has 16 residues. The germline V gene has CDR1 SGHAT and CDR2 FQNNGV. CDR3 DNA: TGTGCCAGCAGCTTAGTGGGGGGGAATGCCTACAATGAGCAGTTCTTC. It is translated as CASSLVGGNAYNEQFF.

The chain uses TRBV7-6 and TRBJ1-5, with 7 bases matching TRBD1. After removal of 4 bases from V and 1 base from J, the junction contained 4 bases not matched to a gene. Germline CDR1 is SGHVS and CDR2 is FNYEAQ. The CDR3 covers 15 residues. CDR3 loop: CASSYPGQSNQPQHF. As DNA, the CDR3 is TGTGCCAGCAGCTACCCGGGACAGAGCAATCAGCCCCAGCATTTT.

This clonotype was counted a few times. The rearrangement joins TRBV14 to TRBJ2-2; D unclear. Germline V gene data show CDR1 as SGHDN and CDR2 as FVKESK. Trimming shortened V by 1 base and J by 7 bases, and 10 bases separated the two germline ends. The CDR3 is 14 residues long. CDR3 nucleotides: TGTGCCAGCAGCCAAGTGGGGTATGGCGGGGAGCTGTTTTTT. It specifies CASSQVGYGGELFF.

This rearrangement joins TRBV12-3 or TRBV12-4 to TRBJ1-1; 8 bases map to TRBD1. This CDR3 contains 14 residues. The junction had 8 bases not matched to a gene; V was cut back by 6 bases and J by 5 bases. This chain's CDR3 is CASSVQGGKTEAFF. CDR3 in DNA: TGTGCCAGCAGCGTACAGGGGGGTAAGACTGAAGCTTTCTTT.

The chain recombines TRBV4-3 with TRBJ2-1, with 9 bases identical to TRBD1. The trim removed 3 bases at V and 5 bases at J, leaving 11 bases unmatched. The germline gives CDR1 LGHNA, CDR2 YSLEER. The CDR3 loop spans 17 amino acids. CDR3 DNA: TGCGCCAGCAGCCACTACCCGGGACAGGGTACCCACAATGAGCAGTTCTTC. Amino acid sequence: CASSHYPGQGTHNEQFF.

The chain couples TRBV5-1 to TRBJ1-1; TRBD1 agrees at 12 bases. V lost 4 bases, J lost 8 bases, and 9 bases stayed unmatched. CDR1 is SGHRS and CDR2 is YFSETQ in the germline V gene. This CDR3 is 15 amino acids long. The chain's CDR3 is CASSSNRDRGLEAFF. In nucleotides, the CDR3 is TGCGCCAGCAGCAGTAACCGGGACAGGGGGCTGGAAGCTTTCTTT. Drawing the rest from reference TRBV5-1 and TRBJ1-1, the complete variable domain is KAGVTQTPRYLIKTRGQQVTLSCSPISGHRSVSWYQQTPGQGLQFLFEYFSETQRNKGNFPGRFSGRQFSNSRSEMNVSTLELGDSALYLCASSSNRDRGLEAFFGQGTRLTVV.

The chain uses TRBV6-5 and TRBJ2-5, with D possibly matching TRBD2 (6 bases). The germline V gene encodes CDR1 MNHEY and CDR2 SVGAGI. The CDR3 sequence is 14 residues long. Trimming cost V 6 bases and J 6 bases, with 17 bases left between them. The CDR3 protein is CASSRGLSPQTQYF. The CDR3 nucleotides are TGTGCCAGCAGCCGCGGACTATCCCCGCAGACCCAGTACTTC.